This TCR beta chain is from a study of early T cells in non-severe SARS-CoV-2 infection. The overall study: Bulk RNA isolated from unsorted whole blood underwent sequencing; chains were not paired.

This clonotype came up a few times. The antigen is unknown. Study results and limitations: Anti-spike CD8 responses were favored by VDJdb matching, which missed private and CD4 specificities.

TCRdb re-analysed the 5' RACE reads in MiXCR, keeping a single row per CDR3 protein. The sample holds about 68,000 distinct CDR3 sequences; around 9.9% are singletons and the top ten take around 5.8%. Germline CDR1 and CDR2: DFQATT and SNEGSKA (reference sequence). CDR3 length: 12 residues. Trimming stripped 4 bases from V and 7 bases from J, with 11 bases between. This chain connects TRBV20-1 to TRBJ1-5; no clear D gene. Source material: whole blood. This sequence was found in an adult who was a healthcare worker with PCR-confirmed SARS-CoV-2 infection or an uninfected control (not recorded which). CDR3 DNA sequence: TGCAGTGCTAAGGCCCCGGGGCAGCCCCAGCATTTT. Translated, it gives CSAKAPGQPQHF.